The present TCR beta chain was sequenced within a study of blood T cell repertoires in COVID-19. On the study more broadly: Collection of acute and convalescent COVID-19 samples took place in the United States, Italy and Spain. Sources were T cells, B-cell-depleted T cells, or PBMCs; the material itself was cDNA or gDNA.

There are 15 residues in the CDR3. Germline V gene sequence: CDR1 SGHTA, CDR2 FQGNSA. V gave up 2 bases and J gave up 1 base; unmatched junction bases: 4. The table lists this clone with a count of one. Authors' analysis steps: By means of reference gene primer amplification, nucleated cell counts were estimated. Repertoires were generated with immunoSEQ multiplex PCR, while TCRdb's copy carries only in-frame clones and drops some. V and J calls plus clone size are reproduced from that table; the DNA served to infer D and trimming. The sample includes about 220,000 clones, more than 65% seen only once; the top ten take around 9.5%.

The chain is built from TRBV7-2 and TRBJ1-1, with TRBD1 matching 7 bases. The clonotype originates from a man over 45 with active or convalescent COVID-19. What was sequenced was peripheral blood. CDR3 in amino acids: CASSLSGQQNTEAFF. CDR3 coding DNA: TGTGCCAGCAGCTTATCGGGACAGCAGAACACTGAAGCTTTCTTT. Complete variable domain (other parts from reference TRBV7-2 and TRBJ1-1): GAGVSQSPSNKVTEKGKDVELRCDPISGHTALYWYRQSLGQGLEFLIYFQGNSAPDKSGLPSDRFSAERTGGSVSTLTIQRTQQEDSAVYLCASSLSGQQNTEAFFGQGTRLTVV.